The following is a TCR beta chain sequence with its context. Antigen unknown. TCRdb fed the RT-PCR reads into MiXCR, producing one record per CDR3 protein. The data show approximately 170,000 distinct CDR3 sequences, 13% to 15% seen once. With V trimmed by 6 bases and J by 2 bases, 11 bases remained unmatched. CDR3 length equals 17 residues. The germline V gene has CDR1 MNHNS and CDR2 SASEGT. This sample was taken from a study of response to subunit inactivated influenza vaccine. Study observations and caveats: Authors suggested that a seasonal influenza vaccination recruits few new T cells each time.

The source of this sequence is a man aged 45-65 years who received an inactivated influenza vaccine. Source: CD8+ T cells sorted from PBMCs, taken about 5 days after vaccination. This chain joins TRBV6-1 and TRBJ1-5; 9 nucleotides agree with TRBD1. The CDR3 nucleotides are TGTGCCAGCAGAGACTTACCGGGACAGGGTGGCAATCAGCCCCAGCATTTT. Amino acids: CASRDLPGQGGNQPQHF.